The source of this T cell receptor beta chain is a study of blood T cell repertoires in COVID-19. Overall study context: Some COVID-19 samples were acute and others convalescent; all came from the United States, Italy and Spain.

Germline values: CDR1 LGHDT, CDR2 YNNKEL (reference sequence). The CDR3 spans 13 residues. The V and J ends lost 6 bases and 7 bases, in that order; junction bases with no gene match: 6. Repertoires were generated with immunoSEQ multiplex PCR, while TCRdb's copy carries only in-frame clones and drops some. This sample has around 250,000 clones, with about nine tenths found just once. This clone was picked up a small number of times. Recruits, aged roughly 18 to 90 years, lived in 24 US areas. Sequencing was performed on PBMCs or T cells enriched from blood (not recorded which). This receptor was taken from a middle-aged man who had been exposed to COVID-19. The chain combines TRBV3-1 (or the pseudogene TRBV3-2) with TRBJ1-5, with 7 bases matching TRBD1. In nucleotides, the CDR3 is TGTGCCAGCAGTCTCCGACAGGGCCAGCCCCAGCATTTT. This sequence encodes CASSLRQGQPQHF.